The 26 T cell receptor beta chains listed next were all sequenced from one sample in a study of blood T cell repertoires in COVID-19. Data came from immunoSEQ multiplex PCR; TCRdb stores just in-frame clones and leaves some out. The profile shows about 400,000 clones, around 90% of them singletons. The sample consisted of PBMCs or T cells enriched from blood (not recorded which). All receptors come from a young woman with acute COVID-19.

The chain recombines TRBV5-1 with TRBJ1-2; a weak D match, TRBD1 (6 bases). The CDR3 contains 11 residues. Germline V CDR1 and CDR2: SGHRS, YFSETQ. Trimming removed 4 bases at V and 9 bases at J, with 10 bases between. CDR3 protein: CASSIDRSYTF. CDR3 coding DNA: TGCGCCAGCAGCATCGACAGGAGCTACACCTTC.

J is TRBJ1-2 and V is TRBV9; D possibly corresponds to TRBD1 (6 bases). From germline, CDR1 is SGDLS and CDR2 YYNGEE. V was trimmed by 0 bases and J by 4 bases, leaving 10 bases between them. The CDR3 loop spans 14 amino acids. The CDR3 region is CASSVGGDTYGYTF. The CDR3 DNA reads TGTGCCAGCAGCGTAGGTGGGGACACCTATGGCTACACCTTC.

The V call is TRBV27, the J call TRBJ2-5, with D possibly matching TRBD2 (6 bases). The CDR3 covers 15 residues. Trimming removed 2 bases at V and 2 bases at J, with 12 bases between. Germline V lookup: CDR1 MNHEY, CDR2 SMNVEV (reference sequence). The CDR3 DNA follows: TGTGCCAGCAGTTTACCTGGGGGGAATCAAGAGACCCAGTACTTC. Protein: CASSLPGGNQETQYF.

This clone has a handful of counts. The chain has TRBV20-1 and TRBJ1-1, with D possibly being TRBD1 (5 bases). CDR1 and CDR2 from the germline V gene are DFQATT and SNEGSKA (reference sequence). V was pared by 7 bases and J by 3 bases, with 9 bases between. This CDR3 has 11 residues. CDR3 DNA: TGCAGTGTTGGGGGGGACACTGAAGCTTTCTTT. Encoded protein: CSVGGDTEAFF.

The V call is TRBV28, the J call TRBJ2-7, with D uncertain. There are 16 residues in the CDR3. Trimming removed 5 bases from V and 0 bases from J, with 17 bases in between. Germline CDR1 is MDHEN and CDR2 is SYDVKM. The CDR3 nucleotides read TGTGCCAGCAGTCACGACTGGCGCTTGAGCTCCTACGAGCAGTACTTC. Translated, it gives CASSHDWRLSSYEQYF.

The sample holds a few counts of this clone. The CDR3 here is CASSLRTSSTGELFF. The CDR3 nucleotides are TGTGCCAGCAGCCTCCGGACTTCCTCCACCGGGGAGCTGTTTTTT. V usage is TRBV6-2 or TRBV6-3 and J usage is TRBJ2-2; a possible D gene is TRBD2 (5 bases). This CDR3 region has 15 residues. V lost 6 bases to trimming and J lost 4 bases, with 15 bases between them. Germline V CDR1 and CDR2: MNHEY, SVGEGT.

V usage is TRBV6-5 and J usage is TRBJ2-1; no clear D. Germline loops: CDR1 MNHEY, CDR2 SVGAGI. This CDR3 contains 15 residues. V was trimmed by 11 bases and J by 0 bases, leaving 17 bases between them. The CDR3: CAAPFEANSYNEQFF. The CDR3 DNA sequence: TGTGCCGCTCCCTTTGAGGCTAACTCCTACAATGAGCAGTTCTTC.

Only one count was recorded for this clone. The CDR3 protein is CASSLLGALFGTDTQYF. In nucleotides, the CDR3 is TGTGCCAGCAGTTTATTGGGCGCGCTTTTCGGCACAGATACGCAGTATTTT. The chain links TRBV28 to TRBJ2-3; D uncertain. V was cut by 1 base and J by 1 base, with 15 bases left in between. Germline CDR1 is MDHEN and CDR2 is SYDVKM. The CDR3 sequence is 17 residues long. The whole variable domain, filled in from reference TRBV28 and TRBJ2-3, reads DVKVTQSSRYLVKRTGEKVFLECVQDMDHENMFWYRQDPGLGLRLIYFSYDVKMKEKGDIPEGYSVSREKKERFSLILESASTNQTSMYLCASSLLGALFGTDTQYFGPGTRLTVL.

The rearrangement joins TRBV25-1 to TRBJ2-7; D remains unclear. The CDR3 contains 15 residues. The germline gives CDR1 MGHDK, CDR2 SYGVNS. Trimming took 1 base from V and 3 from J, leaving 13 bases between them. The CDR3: CASSESGWARYEQYF. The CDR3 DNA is TGTGCCAGCAGTGAATCAGGTTGGGCCCGCTACGAGCAGTACTTC.

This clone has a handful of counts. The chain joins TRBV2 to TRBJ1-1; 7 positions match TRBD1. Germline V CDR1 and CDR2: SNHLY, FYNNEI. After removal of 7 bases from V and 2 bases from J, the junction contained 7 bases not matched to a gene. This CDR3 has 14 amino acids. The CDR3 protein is CASNRQGPNTEAFF. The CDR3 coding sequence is TGTGCCAGCAATAGACAGGGACCTAACACTGAAGCTTTCTTT.

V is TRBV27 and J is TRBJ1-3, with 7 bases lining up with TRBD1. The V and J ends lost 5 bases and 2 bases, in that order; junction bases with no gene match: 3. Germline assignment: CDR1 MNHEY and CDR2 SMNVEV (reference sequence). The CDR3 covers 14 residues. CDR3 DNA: TGTGCCAGCAGTCCCAGGGGGGCTGGAAACACCATATATTTT. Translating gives CASSPRGAGNTIYF.

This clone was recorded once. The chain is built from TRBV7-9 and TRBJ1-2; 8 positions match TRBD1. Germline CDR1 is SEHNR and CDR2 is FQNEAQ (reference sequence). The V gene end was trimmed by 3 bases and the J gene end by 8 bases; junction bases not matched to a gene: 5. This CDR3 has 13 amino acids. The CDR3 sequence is CASSLDRARGYTF. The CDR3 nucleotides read TGTGCCAGCAGCTTGGACAGGGCTCGAGGCTACACCTTC.

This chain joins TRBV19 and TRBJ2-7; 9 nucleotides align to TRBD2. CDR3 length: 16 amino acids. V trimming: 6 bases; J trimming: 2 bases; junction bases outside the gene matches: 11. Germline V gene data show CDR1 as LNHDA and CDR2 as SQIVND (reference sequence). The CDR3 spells CASRLETSGGAYEQYF. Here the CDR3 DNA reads TGTGCCAGTAGACTAGAGACTAGCGGAGGCGCCTACGAGCAGTACTTC.

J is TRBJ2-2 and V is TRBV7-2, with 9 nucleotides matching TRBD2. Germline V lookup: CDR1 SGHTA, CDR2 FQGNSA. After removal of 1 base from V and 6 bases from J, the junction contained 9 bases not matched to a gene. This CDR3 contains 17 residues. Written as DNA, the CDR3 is TGTGCCAGCAGCTTAGGGTCCGGACTAGCGAGATCCGGGGAGCTGTTTTTT. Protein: CASSLGSGLARSGELFF.

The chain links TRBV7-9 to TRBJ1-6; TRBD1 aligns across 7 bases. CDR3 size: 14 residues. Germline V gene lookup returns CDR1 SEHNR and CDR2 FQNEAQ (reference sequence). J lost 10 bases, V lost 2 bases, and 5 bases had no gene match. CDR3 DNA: TGTGCCAGCAGCTTACGACAGGGAGGATCACCCCTCCACTTT. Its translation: CASSLRQGGSPLHF.

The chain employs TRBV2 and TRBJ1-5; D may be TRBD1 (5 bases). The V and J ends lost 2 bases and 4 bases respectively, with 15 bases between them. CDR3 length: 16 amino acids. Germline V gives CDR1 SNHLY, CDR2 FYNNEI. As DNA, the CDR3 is TGTGCCAGCAGTGAAACGGGGACTCCGCCTAATCAGCCCCAGCATTTT. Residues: CASSETGTPPNQPQHF. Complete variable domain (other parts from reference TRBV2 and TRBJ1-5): EPEVTQTPSHQVTQMGQEVILRCVPISNHLYFYWYRQILGQKVEFLVSFYNNEISEKSEIFDDQFSVERPDGSNFTLKIRSTKLEDSAMYFCASSETGTPPNQPQHFGDGTRLSIL.

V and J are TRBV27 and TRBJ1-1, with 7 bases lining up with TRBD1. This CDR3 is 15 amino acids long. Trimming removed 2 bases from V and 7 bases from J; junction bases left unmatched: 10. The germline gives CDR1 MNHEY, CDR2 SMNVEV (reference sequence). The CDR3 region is CASSLNFGQAVEAFF. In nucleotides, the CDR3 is TGTGCCAGCAGTTTAAACTTTGGACAGGCTGTTGAAGCTTTCTTT.

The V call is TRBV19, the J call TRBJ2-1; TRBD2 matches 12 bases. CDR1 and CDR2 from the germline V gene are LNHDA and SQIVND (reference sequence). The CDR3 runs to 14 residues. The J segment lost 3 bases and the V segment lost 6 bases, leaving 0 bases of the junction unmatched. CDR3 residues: CASRTSGGYNEQFF. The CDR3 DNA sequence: TGTGCCAGTAGGACTAGCGGGGGCTACAATGAGCAGTTCTTC.

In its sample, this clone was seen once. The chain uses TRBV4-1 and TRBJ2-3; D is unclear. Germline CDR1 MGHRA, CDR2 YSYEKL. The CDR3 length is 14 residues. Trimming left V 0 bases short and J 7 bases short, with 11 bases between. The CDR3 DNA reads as TGCGCCAGCAGCCAAGACCCAGCGATATATACGCAGTATTTT. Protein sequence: CASSQDPAIYTQYF.

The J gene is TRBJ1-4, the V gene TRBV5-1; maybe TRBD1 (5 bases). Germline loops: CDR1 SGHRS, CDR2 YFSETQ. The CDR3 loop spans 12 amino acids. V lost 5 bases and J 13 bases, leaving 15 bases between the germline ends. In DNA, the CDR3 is TGCGCCAGCAGGCCTTATCAGGGAGGACTGTTTTTT. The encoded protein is CASRPYQGGLFF. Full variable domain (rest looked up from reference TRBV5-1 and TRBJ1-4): KAGVTQTPRYLIKTRGQQVTLSCSPISGHRSVSWYQQTPGQGLQFLFEYFSETQRNKGNFPGRFSGRQFSNSRSEMNVSTLELGDSALYLCASRPYQGGLFFGSGTQLSVL.

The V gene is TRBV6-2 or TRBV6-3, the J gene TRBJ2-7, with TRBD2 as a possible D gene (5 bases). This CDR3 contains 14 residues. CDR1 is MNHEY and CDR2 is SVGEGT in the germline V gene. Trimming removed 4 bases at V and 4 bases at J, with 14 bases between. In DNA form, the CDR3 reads TGTGCCAGCAGTTCCGGGGATGGTACTTACGAGCAGTACTTC. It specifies CASSSGDGTYEQYF.

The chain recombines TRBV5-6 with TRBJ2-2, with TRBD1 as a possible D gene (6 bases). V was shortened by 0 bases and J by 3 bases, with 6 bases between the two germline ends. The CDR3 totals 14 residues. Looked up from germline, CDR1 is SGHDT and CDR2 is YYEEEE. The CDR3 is CASSLDRDTGELFF. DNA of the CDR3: TGTGCCAGCAGCTTGGACAGGGACACCGGGGAGCTGTTTTTT.

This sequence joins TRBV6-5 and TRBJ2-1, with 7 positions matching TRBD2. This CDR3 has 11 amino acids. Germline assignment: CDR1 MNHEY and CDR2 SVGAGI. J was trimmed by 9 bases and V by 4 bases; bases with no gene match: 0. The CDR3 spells CASSWGGEQFF. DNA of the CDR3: TGTGCCAGCAGTTGGGGGGGTGAGCAGTTCTTC.

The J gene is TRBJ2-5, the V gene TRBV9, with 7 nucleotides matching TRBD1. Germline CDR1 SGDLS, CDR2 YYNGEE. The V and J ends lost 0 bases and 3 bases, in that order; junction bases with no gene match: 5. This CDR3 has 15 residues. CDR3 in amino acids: CASSVGGQDEETQYF. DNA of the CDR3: TGTGCCAGCAGCGTAGGAGGACAGGACGAAGAGACCCAGTACTTC.

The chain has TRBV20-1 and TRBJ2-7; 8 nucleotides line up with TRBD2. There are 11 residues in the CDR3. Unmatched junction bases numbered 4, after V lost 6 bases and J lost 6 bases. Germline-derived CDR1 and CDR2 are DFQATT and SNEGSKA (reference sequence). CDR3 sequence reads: CSAAGGGEQYF. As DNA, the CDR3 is TGCAGTGCGGCGGGAGGTGGCGAGCAGTACTTC.

The CDR3 here is CASSLLAGGTYNEQFF. The DNA of the CDR3 is TGTGCCAGTAGTCTTCTAGCGGGAGGTACCTACAATGAGCAGTTCTTC. The rearrangement joins TRBV19 to TRBJ2-1, with 11 bases lining up with TRBD2. Germline CDR1 is LNHDA and CDR2 is SQIVND (reference sequence). V was pared by 5 bases and J by 2 bases, with 5 bases of the junction left unmatched. The CDR3 is made up of 16 amino acids.